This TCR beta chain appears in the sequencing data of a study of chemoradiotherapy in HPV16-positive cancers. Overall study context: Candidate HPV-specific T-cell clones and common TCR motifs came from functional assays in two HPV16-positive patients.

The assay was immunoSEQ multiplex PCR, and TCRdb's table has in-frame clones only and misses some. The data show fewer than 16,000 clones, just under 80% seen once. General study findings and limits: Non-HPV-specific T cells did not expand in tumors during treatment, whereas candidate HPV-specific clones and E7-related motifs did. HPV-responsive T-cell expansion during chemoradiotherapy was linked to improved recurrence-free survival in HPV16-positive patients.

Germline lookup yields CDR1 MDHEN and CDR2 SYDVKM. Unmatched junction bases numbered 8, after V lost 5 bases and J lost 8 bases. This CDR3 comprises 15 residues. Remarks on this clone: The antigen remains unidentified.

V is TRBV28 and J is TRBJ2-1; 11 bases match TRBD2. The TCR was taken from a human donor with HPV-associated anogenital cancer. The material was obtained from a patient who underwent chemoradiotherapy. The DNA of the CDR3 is TGTGCCAGCAGTCCTAGCGGGGGGTCCCCTGATGAGCAGTTCTTC. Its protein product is CASSPSGGSPDEQFF.